This T cell receptor (beta chain) was retrieved from a study of OX40 agonist ivuxolimab in advanced cancers. Study overall: Intravenous ivuxolimab was administered to patients every 2 weeks at 0.01 to 10 mg/kg.

Regarding this clone: Its target is unknown.

The germline gives CDR1 MDHEN, CDR2 SYDVKM. This CDR3 has 15 amino acids. Trimming removed 5 bases from V and 2 bases from J; junction bases left unmatched: 8. Findings and caveats of the study: CD8+ T cells were the subset that, on average, had more expanded clones than CD4+. Which antigen the expanded peripheral T cells recognized is unknown.

Method: immunoSEQ multiplex PCR; TCRdb's copy keeps in-frame clones and lacks some. This repertoire shows approximately 11,000 clones, roughly 73% found once; its top ten account for roughly 32%. This TCR was sampled from an adult with an advanced solid tumor such as melanoma, head and neck, liver or kidney cancer. This chain joins TRBV28 and TRBJ2-7, with 8 nucleotides matching TRBD2. Specimen: CD4+ or CD8+ T cells sorted from blood, collected in a trial of the OX40 agonist ivuxolimab. CDR3 nucleotides: TGTGCCAGCAGTCCAAGCGGGGGAGCCCCCTACGAGCAGTACTTC. It translates to CASSPSGGAPYEQYF.